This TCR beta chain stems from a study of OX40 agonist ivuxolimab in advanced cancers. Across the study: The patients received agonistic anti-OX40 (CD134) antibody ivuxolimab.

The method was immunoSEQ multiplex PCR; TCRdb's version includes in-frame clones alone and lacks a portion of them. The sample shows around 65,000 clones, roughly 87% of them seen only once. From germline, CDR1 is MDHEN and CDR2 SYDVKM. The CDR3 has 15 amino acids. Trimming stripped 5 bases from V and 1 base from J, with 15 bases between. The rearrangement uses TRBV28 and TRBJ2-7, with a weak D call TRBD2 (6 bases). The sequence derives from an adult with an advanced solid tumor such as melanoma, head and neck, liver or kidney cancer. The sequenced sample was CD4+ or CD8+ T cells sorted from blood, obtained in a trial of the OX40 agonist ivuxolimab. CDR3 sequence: CASSRSSASSYEQYF. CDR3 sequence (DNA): TGTGCCAGCAGTCGCTCTAGCGCGAGTTCCTACGAGCAGTACTTC.